These T cell receptor beta chains were read from a single sample in a study of blood T cells in healthy people across ages. TCRdb reprocessed the 5' RACE reads via MiXCR and lists one record per CDR3 protein. The data hold over a million distinct CDR3 sequences, with less than 25% observed a single time. The data also belong to a second study, concerning T cells of mothers and their children.

Source material: blood. These receptors all stem from a girl aged 2-10 years in good health. Both conserved end residues are part of each CDR3. The D gene is left open where the match is weak. Clone size is stated in some rows and not others, as once, few, many or a class when expanded.

size: NA
J: TRBJ1-2
length: 16
D: NA
V: TRBV6-2/TRBV6-3
DNA: TGTGCCAGCAGTTACGATACGGAGGGGATCGACTATGGCTACACCTTC
CDR3: CASSYDTEGIDYGYTF

size: NA
J: TRBJ2-2
length: 14
D: TRBD1
V: TRBV29-1
DNA: TGCAGCGCCCGTAAGACAGGGGACACCGGGGAGCTGTTTTTT
CDR3: CSARKTGDTGELFF

size: few
J: TRBJ2-7
length: 14
D: NA
V: TRBV6-2/TRBV6-3
DNA: TGTGCCAGCTCCAATCGACAGGATCCCTACGAGCAGTACTTC
CDR3: CASSNRQDPYEQYF

size: NA
J: TRBJ2-3
length: 16
D: NA
V: TRBV9
DNA: TGTGCCAGCAGCGTAGCTACAGGCCCTAGCACAGATACGCAGTATTTT
CDR3: CASSVATGPSTDTQYF

size: few
J: TRBJ1-4
length: 13
D: NA
V: TRBV20-1
DNA: TGCAGTGCCGAATGGGGGGGACGAGGAAAACTGTTTTTT
CDR3: CSAEWGGRGKLFF

size: NA
J: TRBJ1-4
length: 16
D: NA
V: TRBV3-1
DNA: TGTGACAGCAGCCAGACGGAATTATTCCCCGGGTTGGGACTGTTTTTT
CDR3: CDSSQTELFPGLGLFF

size: NA
J: TRBJ2-7
length: 14
D: NA
V: TRBV9
DNA: TGTGCCAGCAGCGTAGGGGGTTCGGTGGAGGAGCAGTACTTC
CDR3: CASSVGGSVEEQYF

size: NA
J: TRBJ2-5
length: 15
D: NA
V: TRBV7-9
DNA: TGTGCCAGCAGCTCCGGCATTGCGCCAGGAGAGACCCAGTACTTC
CDR3: CASSSGIAPGETQYF

size: NA
J: TRBJ1-3
length: 14
D: NA
V: TRBV29-1
DNA: TGCAGCGTTGATCCGGGTGAGGCTGGAAACACCATATATTTT
CDR3: CSVDPGEAGNTIYF

size: NA
J: TRBJ1-1
length: 14
D: NA
V: TRBV5-6
DNA: TGTGCCAGCAGCTTTTCGGAAGGTCTAACTGAAGCTTTCTTT
CDR3: CASSFSEGLTEAFF

size: once
J: TRBJ2-7
length: 15
D: TRBD1
V: TRBV7-2
DNA: TGTGCCGGCAGCCCCGGGACAGGGGACCCCTACGAGCAGTACTTC
CDR3: CAGSPGTGDPYEQYF

size: NA
J: TRBJ2-3
length: 15
D: NA
V: TRBV9
DNA: TGTGCCAGCAGCGGCTACGGGGGCGACACAGATACGCAGTATTTT
CDR3: CASSGYGGDTDTQYF